This TCR beta chain was recorded in a study of breast tumors, draining lymph nodes, adjacent tissues. Study-wide findings and caveats: Tumor TCR diversity was below lymph nodes but above nontumor tissue. Data fit most tumor T cells coming from lymph node, expanding in tumor. Luminal-like breast cancer showed significantly higher tumor–nontumor repertoire similarity than basal-like.

Breast cancer patients provided tissue from their axillary draining lymph nodes. This clonotype showed up many times. Its specificity is unknown. TCRdb reprocessed the multiplex PCR reads via MiXCR and lists one record per CDR3 protein. The top ten clones hold 1.4% of a sample with 200,000 to 250,000 distinct CDR3 sequences, roughly 30% of them seen once. The CDR3 is 12 residues long. Trimming left V 7 bases short and J 1 base short, with 10 bases between. Per germline, CDR1 SQVTM and CDR2 ANQGSEA. This receptor was obtained from a female donor with breast cancer. Some clones in this sample may be carry-over from other donors' samples. The sequenced sample consisted of axillary lymph node tissue. This chain connects TRBV29-1 to TRBJ1-2; a possible D gene is TRBD1 (6 bases). This CDR3 reads CSAGGLNYGYTF. The DNA for the CDR3 is TGCAGCGCCGGGGGGCTTAACTATGGCTACACCTTC.